This TCR beta chain is from a study of CD8 T cells in Susac syndrome. FACS was used to enrich TEMRA cells, whereas the CD8+ and CD4+ T cells were obtained by negative isolation. Random-hexamer reverse transcription was applied to roughly 0.45 to 1 ug RNA. TCRdb redid the calling of the immunoSEQ multiplex PCR reads with MiXCR, one entry per CDR3 protein. The table has hundreds of thousands of distinct CDR3 sequences, around 95% seen once; the top ten hold around 0.07%. This TCR was recovered from a human donor with multiple sclerosis. Sequenced: CD4+ T cells from PBMCs.

CDR3 sequence reads: CASSPPPGYTGELFF. CDR3 in DNA: TGTGCCAGCAGTCCCCCGCCAGGGTACACCGGGGAGCTGTTTTTT. The chain is built from TRBV25-1 and TRBJ2-2; a weak D match, TRBD1 (5 bases). There are 15 residues in the CDR3. V was trimmed by 5 bases and J by 3 bases, leaving 13 bases between them. The germline gives CDR1 MGHDK, CDR2 SYGVNS.